This record looks at one T cell receptor beta chain sequence and its context. Its antigen is unknown. V lost 7 bases, J lost 8 bases, and 5 bases stayed unmatched. Germline V gene data show CDR1 as MNHNY and CDR2 as SVGAGI (reference sequence). There are 13 residues in the CDR3. This sample is part of a study of shared clonotypes between healthy human individuals. Study findings and constraints: Having only a few donors restricted how much genetic and exposure-history diversity was captured. The rarefaction results pointed to incomplete sorted-subset sequencing despite large depth.

As defined, naive CD8 cells were CD45RO-negative and positively selected for CCR7, with terminally differentiated effector memory CD45RA+ cells excluded. All donors were healthy HIV-negative adults lacking recent acute infections or vaccinations. TCRdb's table, derived via immunoSEQ multiplex PCR, lists solely in-frame clones and lacks some. The top ten hold around 24% of the sample, which has about 870,000 clones, 92% seen once. Material: naive CD8+ T cells sorted from blood. This chain links TRBV6-6 with TRBJ2-1; 10 bases fit TRBD1. The source is a man under 40 in good health. The CDR3 loop reads CASMGQGWDEQFF. The CDR3 DNA sequence: TGTGCCAGCATGGGACAGGGGTGGGATGAGCAGTTCTTC.